This TCR beta chain was identified in a study of blood T cell repertoires in COVID-19. The wider study: Acute and convalescent COVID-19 samples came from the United States, Italy and Spain.

Adults between about 18 and 95 years of age took part from 24 US areas. Participants reported their clinical history, and cohort assignment relied on those reports. The CDR3 runs 14 residues. The V end lost 3 bases, the J end lost 6 bases, and 11 bases lay between the germline ends. The V gene's germline CDR1 is LNHNV and CDR2 YYDKDF (reference sequence). Data came from immunoSEQ multiplex PCR; TCRdb stores just in-frame clones and leaves some out. The sample lists under 300,000 clones, more than 75% occurring once. The origin of this receptor is a man between 18 and 35 years old who had recovered from COVID-19. The sample was PBMCs or T cells enriched from blood (not recorded which). V is TRBV15 and J is TRBJ2-2; maybe TRBD2 (5 bases). The CDR3 DNA reads TGTGCCACCAGCAGTGGACTGACACCCGGGGAGCTGTTTTTT. Translation gives CATSSGLTPGELFF. Variable domain in full (rest from reference TRBV15 and TRBJ2-2): DAMVIQNPRYQVTQFGKPVTLSCSQTLNHNVMYWYQQKSSQAPKLLFHYYDKDFNNEADTPDNFQSRRPNTSFCFLDIRSPGLGDTAMYLCATSSGLTPGELFFGEGSRLTVL.